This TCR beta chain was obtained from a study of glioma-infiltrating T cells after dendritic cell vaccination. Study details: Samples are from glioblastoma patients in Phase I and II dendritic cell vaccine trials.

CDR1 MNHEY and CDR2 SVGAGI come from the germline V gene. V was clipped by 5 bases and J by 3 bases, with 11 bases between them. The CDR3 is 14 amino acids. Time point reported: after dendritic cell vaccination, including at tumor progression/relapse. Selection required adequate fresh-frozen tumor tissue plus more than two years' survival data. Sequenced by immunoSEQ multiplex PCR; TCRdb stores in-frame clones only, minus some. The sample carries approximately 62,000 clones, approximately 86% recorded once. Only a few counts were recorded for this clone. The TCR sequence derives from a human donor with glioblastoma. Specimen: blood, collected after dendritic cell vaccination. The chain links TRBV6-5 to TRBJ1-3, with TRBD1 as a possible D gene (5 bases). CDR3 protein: CASSPRQIGNTIYF. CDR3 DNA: TGTGCCAGCAGTCCAAGACAGATTGGAAACACCATATATTTT.